The 32 T cell receptor beta chains below all came from one sample that was sequenced in a study of T cells after posttransplantation cyclophosphamide. Data came from immunoSEQ multiplex PCR; TCRdb stores just in-frame clones and leaves some out. The sample holds about 17,000 clones, 85% seen once. Methotrexate plus calcineurin inhibitor accompanied controls' myeloablative marrow transplants; sampling was 1 year later. Sequences were derived from PBMCs, sampled after allogeneic stem cell transplant with calcineurin inhibitor and methotrexate. All receptors derive from a female patient between 18 and 35 years old who received an allogeneic stem cell transplant from an unrelated donor, was CMV-positive, and had acute and chronic GVHD. A subset of T cells may come from the graft donor.

This sequence joins TRBV7-9 and TRBJ2-7; 10 bases agree with TRBD1. This CDR3 has 16 amino acids. V lost 5 bases to trimming and J lost 2 bases; unmatched junction nucleotides: 9. Germline V gene data show CDR1 as SEHNR and CDR2 as FQNEAQ (reference sequence). Here the CDR3 reads CASSPGVGQGTYEQYF. As DNA, the CDR3 is TGTGCCAGCAGCCCTGGGGTGGGACAGGGGACCTACGAGCAGTACTTC.

The chain is built from TRBV13 and TRBJ2-7; 7 bases fit TRBD2. The germline gives CDR1 PRHDT, CDR2 FYEKMQ (reference sequence). J gave up 4 bases and V 5 bases, and 14 bases lay outside the gene matches. This CDR3 comprises 16 residues. The CDR3 DNA follows: TGTGCCAGCAGCCAACTCTGGGGCGGGAGTCCTTACGAGCAGTACTTC. It translates to CASSQLWGGSPYEQYF.

This clone appeared a few times. V usage is TRBV28 and J usage is TRBJ1-2; 7 bases are shared with TRBD1. V lost 5 bases to trimming and J lost 4 bases; unmatched junction nucleotides: 10. Germline V gives CDR1 MDHEN, CDR2 SYDVKM. The CDR3 length is 15 residues. The CDR3 is CASSIDRGRGYGYTF. As DNA, the CDR3 is TGTGCCAGCAGTATAGATAGGGGGCGCGGCTATGGCTACACCTTC.

This clone has only one observation. V and J are TRBV6-1 and TRBJ1-2, with D possibly being TRBD1 (6 bases). V lost 2 bases and J lost 4, with 8 bases in between. Germline CDR1 and CDR2: MNHNS and SASEGT. This CDR3 comprises 13 residues. In DNA, the CDR3 is TGTGCCAGCAGTGAACCGGACAGCTATGGCTACACCTTC. Amino acids: CASSEPDSYGYTF.

The chain links TRBV4-2 to TRBJ1-2; 8 positions match TRBD1. Germline assignment: CDR1 LGHNA and CDR2 YNFKEQ. The CDR3 covers 16 residues. Trimming at V came to 2 bases and at J to 4 bases, leaving 9 bases not matched to a gene. This chain's CDR3 is CASSQLTTGEGYGYTF. The DNA for the CDR3 is TGTGCCAGCAGCCAACTTACGACAGGGGAGGGCTATGGCTACACCTTC.

V gene TRBV10-3 combines with J gene TRBJ1-2; tentative D call: TRBD1 (5 bases). Germline V gene lookup returns CDR1 ENHRY and CDR2 SYGVKD. Trimming took 6 bases from V and 3 from J, leaving 5 bases between them. This CDR3 is built from 11 residues. CDR3 region: CAIRTDYGYTF. DNA for the CDR3: TGTGCCATCAGGACAGACTATGGCTACACCTTC.

This chain joins TRBV9 and TRBJ2-7; TRBD1 might be the D (6 bases). The CDR3 is 14 residues long. Per germline, CDR1 SGDLS and CDR2 YYNGEE. V shed 2 bases and J shed 0 bases, with 9 bases lying between them. For the CDR3, the DNA is TGTGCCAGCAGCGTTACGACAGGCTCCTACGAGCAGTACTTC. Encoded protein: CASSVTTGSYEQYF.

In its sample, this clone was seen once. V and J are TRBV19 and TRBJ2-5, with no clear D. The CDR3 is 13 amino acids. V was shortened by 1 base and J by 4 bases, with 7 bases between the two germline ends. CDR1 and CDR2 from the germline V gene are LNHDA and SQIVND (reference sequence). CDR3 coding DNA: TGTGCCAGTAGTATAGTTACGCGAGAGACCCAGTACTTC. Translating gives CASSIVTRETQYF. Filled out from reference TRBV19 and TRBJ2-5, the complete variable domain reads DGGITQSPKYLFRKEGQNVTLSCEQNLNHDAMYWYRQDPGQGLRLIYYSQIVNDFQKGDIAEGYSVSREKKESFPLTVTSAQKNPTAFYLCASSIVTRETQYFGPGTRLLVL.

This rearrangement joins TRBV5-1 to TRBJ2-1; 9 nucleotides agree with TRBD2. From germline, CDR1 is SGHRS and CDR2 YFSETQ. This CDR3 region has 16 residues. With V trimmed by 2 bases and J by 3 bases, 6 bases remained unmatched. The CDR3 is CASSFLAGPHYNEQFF. In DNA form, the CDR3 reads TGCGCCAGCAGCTTCCTAGCGGGACCACACTACAATGAGCAGTTCTTC. Combining the CDR3 with reference TRBV5-1 and TRBJ2-1 gives the whole variable domain KAGVTQTPRYLIKTRGQQVTLSCSPISGHRSVSWYQQTPGQGLQFLFEYFSETQRNKGNFPGRFSGRQFSNSRSEMNVSTLELGDSALYLCASSFLAGPHYNEQFFGPGTRLTVL.

This chain uses TRBV5-6 with TRBJ1-2; TRBD1 agrees at 8 bases. Per the germline V gene, CDR1 is SGHDT and CDR2 is YYEEEE. CDR3 length: 15 amino acids. After removal of 3 bases from V and 3 bases from J, the junction contained 7 bases not matched to a gene. Here the CDR3 reads CASSSDREKDYGYTF. The DNA for the CDR3 is TGTGCCAGCAGCTCGGACAGGGAGAAAGACTATGGCTACACCTTC.

This chain links TRBV11-2 with TRBJ1-2, with a tentative D call TRBD1 (5 bases). Trimming shortened V by 5 bases and J by 8 bases, and 18 bases separated the two germline ends. The length of the CDR3 is 14 residues. The germline V gene has CDR1 SGHAT and CDR2 FQNNGV. The CDR3 region is CASSGAGGGEGYTF. The CDR3 nucleotides are TGTGCCAGCAGCGGAGCGGGGGGAGGGGAGGGCTACACCTTC.

V gene TRBV27 combines with J gene TRBJ1-5; 7 bases fit TRBD1. Germline V lookup: CDR1 MNHEY, CDR2 SMNVEV (reference sequence). This CDR3 spans 15 amino acids. The junction had 1 base not matched to a gene; V was cut back by 0 bases and J by 2 bases. DNA of the CDR3: TGTGCCAGCAGTTTATCAGGGGGCGGCAATCAGCCCCAGCATTTT. It codes for CASSLSGGGNQPQHF.

The J gene is TRBJ2-1, the V gene TRBV19; D is ambiguous. V lost 4 bases to trimming and J lost 0 bases, with 10 bases between them. The CDR3 runs to 15 residues. CDR1 is LNHDA and CDR2 is SQIVND in the germline V gene (reference sequence). CDR3 sequence (DNA): TGTGCCAGTAGTAGAGGCGGAAGCTCCTACAATGAGCAGTTCTTC. It translates to CASSRGGSSYNEQFF.

This chain joins TRBV7-6 and TRBJ2-5; D ambiguous. CDR1 is SGHVS, CDR2 FNYEAQ, per germline. Trimming cost V 2 bases and J 5 bases, with 12 bases left between them. The CDR3 covers 14 residues. The CDR3: CASSLNPGLETQYF. The CDR3 nucleotides read TGTGCCAGCAGCTTAAATCCGGGTTTGGAGACCCAGTACTTC.

The chain has TRBV6-6 and TRBJ2-5; 9 bases agree with TRBD1. The DNA end is a closer match to TRBJ2-7, so the J assignment may be wrong. CDR1 and CDR2 from the germline V gene are MNHNY and SVGAGI (reference sequence). The CDR3 loop spans 15 amino acids. The CDR3 here is CASSPPGQGSYEQYF. The CDR3 region has the DNA TGTGCCAGCAGTCCGCCGGGACAGGGCTCCTACGAGCAGTACTTC.

V usage is TRBV30 and J usage is TRBJ2-1, with TRBD2 identical over 7 bases. CDR3 length: 13 amino acids. Trimming removed 3 bases from V and 7 bases from J; junction bases left unmatched: 6. Germline V gives CDR1 GTSNPN, CDR2 SVGIG (reference sequence). CDR3: CAWRKLARNEQFF. The CDR3 bases are TGTGCCTGGAGGAAACTAGCGAGAAATGAGCAGTTCTTC. The whole variable domain, filled in from reference TRBV30 and TRBJ2-1, reads SQTIHQWPATLVQPVGSPLSLECTVEGTSNPNLYWYRQAAGRGLQLLFYSVGIGQISSEVPQNLSASRPQDRQFILSSKKLLLSDSGFYLCAWRKLARNEQFFGPGTRLTVL.

The chain is built from TRBV5-1 and TRBJ1-1, with 7 bases identical to TRBD1. Trimming removed 5 bases from V and 3 bases from J; junction bases left unmatched: 7. Germline CDR1 and CDR2: SGHRS and YFSETQ. The CDR3 loop spans 14 amino acids. CDR3 nucleotides: TGCGCCAGCAGTAAGGGCGACAGGGACACTGAAGCTTTCTTT. This gives the protein CASSKGDRDTEAFF.

This rearrangement joins TRBV25-1 to TRBJ2-5, with TRBD2 as a possible D gene (6 bases). TRBJ2-7 matches the DNA end more closely, so the J call is doubtful. From germline, CDR1 is MGHDK and CDR2 SYGVNS. The CDR3 extends over 17 amino acids. CDR3 sequence reads: CASSEEGRRTVYYEQYF. CDR3 nucleotide sequence: TGTGCCAGCAGTGAGGAGGGGAGAAGGACGGTCTACTACGAGCAGTACTTC.

This sequence joins TRBV5-1 and TRBJ2-5, with a possible D match to TRBD1 (6 bases). This CDR3 spans 13 amino acids. Germline V gives CDR1 SGHRS, CDR2 YFSETQ. Trimming pared 1 base from V and 13 bases from J, leaving 17 bases between. This chain's CDR3 is CASSLLAGADPYF. DNA for the CDR3: TGCGCCAGCAGCTTGCTCGCAGGGGCCGATCCGTACTTC.

This clone was seen a few times. This chain connects TRBV7-9 to TRBJ2-6; 8 nucleotides align to TRBD1. This CDR3 has 16 amino acids. With 5 bases clipped from V and 4 bases from J, the junction kept 7 bases outside the gene matches. Germline CDR1 and CDR2: SEHNR and FQNEAQ (reference sequence). The CDR3 DNA reads as TGTGCCAGCAGCCCCCGGACAGGGACCGGGGCCAACGTCCTGACTTTC. This translates into CASSPRTGTGANVLTF. Together with reference TRBV7-9 and TRBJ2-6, the CDR3 gives the full variable domain: DTGVSQNPRHKITKRGQNVTFRCDPISEHNRLYWYRQTLGQGPEFLTYFQNEAQLEKSRLLSDRFSAERPKGSFSTLEIQRTEQGDSAMYLCASSPRTGTGANVLTFGAGSRLTVL.

The table lists this clone with a count of one. The V and J genes are TRBV21-1 and TRBJ2-5; the table names TRBD2, a call not compared with the DNA. TRBV21-1 is a pseudogene segment. The CDR3 is 13 amino acids. Written as DNA, the CDR3 is TGTGCAGTCGGGGGGGGAGGTAAGGAGACCCAGTACTTC. Residues: CAVGGGGKETQYF.

V gene TRBV5-6 combines with J gene TRBJ1-1, with D possibly TRBD1 on 5 matching bases. The CDR3 contains 13 residues. Germline CDR1 SGHDT, CDR2 YYEEEE. V lost 3 bases and J 7 bases, leaving 13 bases between the germline ends. CDR3 DNA: TGTGCCAGCAGCTCGACCCCGGGACTTGAAGCTTTCTTT. Its protein is CASSSTPGLEAFF.

This clone was detected a few times. The chain recombines TRBV11-2 with TRBJ2-2, with TRBD2 identical over 12 bases. CDR3 length equals 17 residues. Trimming removed 5 bases from V and 5 bases from J; junction bases left unmatched: 9. Germline loops: CDR1 SGHAT, CDR2 FQNNGV. CDR3 region: CASSKRLAGVGTGELFF. Here the CDR3 DNA reads TGTGCCAGCAGCAAGAGACTAGCGGGAGTAGGAACCGGGGAGCTGTTTTTT.

V and J are TRBV15 and TRBJ1-1; no definite D call. Germline V gives CDR1 LNHNV, CDR2 YYDKDF (reference sequence). With 0 bases removed from V and 0 bases from J, the gap between germline ends came to 5 bases. The CDR3 has 14 amino acids. CDR3 bases: TGTGCCACCAGCAGAGATCAGGTGAACACTGAAGCTTTCTTT. It is translated as CATSRDQVNTEAFF.

CDR3 amino acids: CASSQEPGQPIYEQYF. The CDR3 DNA reads TGCGCCAGCAGCCAAGAACCGGGACAGCCTATCTACGAGCAGTACTTC. The rearrangement uses TRBV4-1 and TRBJ2-7; TRBD1 matches at 7 bases. The CDR3 runs 16 residues. V lost 0 bases to trimming and J lost 3 bases; unmatched junction nucleotides: 8. Germline CDR1 and CDR2: MGHRA and YSYEKL.

CDR3 nucleotide sequence: TGCGCCAGCAGCTTCAGGGGTGAGCAGTTCTTC. Translated, it gives CASSFRGEQFF. The chain uses TRBV5-1 and TRBJ2-1; TRBD1 might be the D (6 bases). Germline loops: CDR1 SGHRS, CDR2 YFSETQ. Trimming took off 2 bases at V and 9 bases at J, with 6 bases between the two ends. The CDR3 covers 11 residues.

This sequence joins TRBV5-4 and TRBJ2-1; 9 bases fit TRBD2. The CDR3 extends over 17 amino acids. Germline CDR1 SGHNT, CDR2 YYREEE (reference sequence). The junction had 11 bases not matched to a gene; V was cut back by 1 base and J by 6 bases. The CDR3 protein is CASSLIMGSGSSNEQFF. CDR3 bases: TGTGCCAGCAGCTTGATAATGGGTAGCGGGAGTAGCAATGAGCAGTTCTTC.

The rearrangement joins TRBV2 to TRBJ2-7; TRBD1 aligns across 7 bases. Trimming at V came to 0 bases and at J to 3 bases, leaving 5 bases not matched to a gene. The CDR3 sequence is 15 residues long. The germline V gene encodes CDR1 SNHLY and CDR2 FYNNEI. The CDR3 here is CASSEALGTVYEQYF. The CDR3 region has the DNA TGTGCCAGCAGTGAAGCGCTTGGGACAGTCTACGAGCAGTACTTC.

J is TRBJ1-1 and V is TRBV28; TRBD1 agrees at 8 bases. Germline V CDR1 and CDR2: MDHEN, SYDVKM. The CDR3 has 14 residues. Germline trimming cut 6 bases from V and 0 bases from J; bases unmatched to any gene: 3. CDR3 in amino acids: CASRTGALNTEAFF. Written as DNA, the CDR3 is TGTGCCAGCAGGACAGGGGCGTTGAACACTGAAGCTTTCTTT.

This chain connects TRBV2 to TRBJ2-1; a possible D gene is TRBD1 (5 bases). This CDR3 comprises 15 residues. V lost 7 bases, J lost 0 bases, and 13 bases lay in between. Germline V gene lookup returns CDR1 SNHLY and CDR2 FYNNEI. For the CDR3, the DNA is TGTGCCAGCATGGCAGGGCGGCGCTCCTACAATGAGCAGTTCTTC. Translation gives CASMAGRRSYNEQFF. The variable domain in full, with the rest retrieved from reference TRBV2 and TRBJ2-1, is EPEVTQTPSHQVTQMGQEVILRCVPISNHLYFYWYRQILGQKVEFLVSFYNNEISEKSEIFDDQFSVERPDGSNFTLKIRSTKLEDSAMYFCASMAGRRSYNEQFFGPGTRLTVL.

This chain connects TRBV7-8 to TRBJ2-5; the D gene is possibly TRBD2 (6 bases). The CDR3 covers 12 residues. Trimming removed 3 bases from V and 6 bases from J, with 8 bases in between. Looked up from germline, CDR1 is SGHVS and CDR2 is FQNEAQ. The CDR3: CASSLEGQTQYF. The CDR3 coding sequence is TGTGCCAGCAGCTTGGAGGGTCAGACCCAGTACTTC.

The rearrangement links TRBV5-5 to TRBJ1-4; TRBD1 aligns across 8 bases. The CDR3 totals 15 residues. V lost 1 base, J lost 8 bases, and 7 bases stayed unmatched. The germline V gene has CDR1 SGHKS and CDR2 YYEKEE (reference sequence). The chain's CDR3 is CASSLSTPGGEKLFF. CDR3 nucleotide sequence: TGTGCCAGCAGCTTGTCGACTCCAGGGGGCGAAAAACTGTTTTTT.